The clone carrying this T cell receptor (beta chain) was counted a few times. Its antigen remains unknown. Clones were sequenced by immunoSEQ multiplex PCR, and TCRdb holds only the in-frame ones, with some missing. The sample holds some 80,000 clones, about nine tenths seen once. The data originate from a study of T cell responses to AZD1222 COVID-19 vaccine. Turning to the study itself: The analysis combined second doses at about 4 or about 12 weeks. Study observations and caveats: Mostly white British, mostly female donors; authors suggested clonal diversity may be underestimated. Sampled repertoires all dated from after the peak T cell response.

Germline-derived CDR1 and CDR2 are GTSNPN and SVGIG (reference sequence). The V segment lost 0 bases and the J segment 6 bases; nucleotides outside the gene matches: 4. This CDR3 is 14 amino acids long. The TCR sequence derives from an adult in good health. This sequence joins TRBV30 and TRBJ1-4; TRBD1 matches at 7 bases. The specimen comprised peripheral blood, sampled on day 0 of AZD1222 vaccination. CDR3 sequence reads: CAWSVETGYEKLFF. The DNA for the CDR3 is TGTGCCTGGAGTGTTGAGACAGGGTATGAAAAACTGTTTTTT.